The present T cell receptor (beta chain) was sequenced within a study of blood T cells in healthy people across ages. This clonotype was seen once. Primers used in a second PCR of roughly 6 to 11 cycles were a sample-barcoded 5' primer and a J-beta primer mix. TCRdb reprocessed the 5' RACE reads with MiXCR, giving one entry per CDR3 protein. The sample holds hundreds of thousands of distinct CDR3 sequences, 25% to 30% seen once. This sequence originates from a woman of 80 years or more in good health. The sequencing input was blood.

This chain's CDR3 is CASSLRIGVKNIQYF. In DNA, the CDR3 is TGCGCCAGCAGCTTGAGGATCGGAGTCAAAAACATTCAGTACTTC. The chain recombines TRBV5-1 with TRBJ2-4; D is unresolved. The germline gives CDR1 SGHRS, CDR2 YFSETQ. Trimming left V 1 base short and J 3 bases short, with 11 bases between. The CDR3 is made up of 15 amino acids. The whole variable domain, filled in from reference TRBV5-1 and TRBJ2-4, reads KAGVTQTPRYLIKTRGQQVTLSCSPISGHRSVSWYQQTPGQGLQFLFEYFSETQRNKGNFPGRFSGRQFSNSRSEMNVSTLELGDSALYLCASSLRIGVKNIQYFGAGTRLSVL.